The present entry profiles one TCR beta chain with its context. Clones were sequenced by immunoSEQ multiplex PCR, and TCRdb holds only the in-frame ones, with some missing. This repertoire shows 130,000 or so clones, more than 75% found once; its top ten account for 9% to 13%. The data belong to a study of control samples from healthy donors and cancer patients. From germline, CDR1 is SGHNT and CDR2 YYREEE (reference sequence). Trimming cost V 4 bases and J 1 base; bases outside gene matches: 9. The CDR3 covers 18 residues. This chain connects TRBV5-4 to TRBJ1-6; TRBD1 aligns across 9 bases. The clonotype was recovered from a man aged 25 to 40 in good health. Sequenced: blood. CDR3 DNA sequence: TGTGCCAGCAGCAGGACAGGGGCCCCGCTTTCCTATAATTCACCCCTCCACTTT. It specifies CASSRTGAPLSYNSPLHF. Based on the CDR3 plus reference TRBV5-4 and TRBJ1-6, the full variable domain is ETGVTQSPTHLIKTRGQQVTLRCSSQSGHNTVSWYQQALGQGPQFIFQYYREEENGRGNFPPRFSGLQFPNYSSELNVNALELDDSALYLCASSRTGAPLSYNSPLHFGNGTRLTVT.